Below are 20 T cell receptor beta chains sequenced from a single sample in a study of brain T cells in children with intractable seizures. Only cases whose brain tissue showed the highest T cell transcript signatures were sequenced. Sequencing used immunoSEQ multiplex PCR; TCRdb keeps in-frame clones, though not all of them. The profile shows about 5,200 clones, 92% of them singletons. The sequenced sample was resected brain tissue, obtained at surgery. The receptors stem from a boy under two years old with focal cortical dysplasia and intractable seizures.

DNA for the CDR3: TGTGCCAGTAGTATAGGATATAGCAATCAGCCCCAGCATTTT. Its translation is CASSIGYSNQPQHF. The rearrangement links TRBV19 to TRBJ1-5; D is unclear. Trimming stripped 1 base from V and 0 bases from J, with 4 bases between. The CDR3 sequence is 14 residues long. Per germline, CDR1 LNHDA and CDR2 SQIVND (reference sequence).

This clone came up a few times. The CDR3 bases are TGTGCCAGCAGTTACTGGGACAGTCGCAATCAGCCCCAGCATTTT. It codes for CASSYWDSRNQPQHF. The chain employs TRBV6-6 and TRBJ1-5, with 7 bases lining up with TRBD1. J gave up 2 bases and V 1 base, and 2 bases lay outside the gene matches. The CDR3 sequence is 15 residues long. Germline V gene lookup returns CDR1 MNHNY and CDR2 SVGAGI (reference sequence).

This clone is a singleton in its sample. CDR3 protein: CAISATPIHPGTSEQYF. The CDR3 DNA reads as TGTGCCATCAGTGCCACCCCCATACACCCCGGGACAAGCGAGCAGTACTTC. V is TRBV10-3 and J is TRBJ2-7; a weak D match, TRBD1 (6 bases). From germline, CDR1 is ENHRY and CDR2 SYGVKD. The CDR3 sequence is 17 residues long. V was shortened by 4 bases and J by 6 bases, with 25 bases between the two germline ends.

The DNA for the CDR3 is TGTGCCACCAGTGAGGACAGGGGGCGCTACAATGAGCAGTTCTTC. Its protein is CATSEDRGRYNEQFF. The chain has TRBV24-1 and TRBJ2-1; 11 nucleotides match TRBD1. There are 15 residues in the CDR3. In germline, CDR1 is KGHDR, CDR2 SFDVKD. The V gene end was trimmed by 4 bases and the J gene end by 3 bases; junction bases not matched to a gene: 1.

Here the CDR3 DNA reads TGTGCCAGCAGTCTCAGGGGGCTTCAGCCCCAGCATTTT. Translation gives CASSLRGLQPQHF. The chain has TRBV27 and TRBJ1-5, with 8 positions matching TRBD1. There are 13 residues in the CDR3. Trimming cost V 5 bases and J 6 bases; bases outside gene matches: 3. Germline V gene lookup returns CDR1 MNHEY and CDR2 SMNVEV (reference sequence).

The chain recombines TRBV5-4 with TRBJ2-5; 8 bases are a match to TRBD2. The V segment lost 4 bases and the J segment 5 bases; nucleotides outside the gene matches: 13. CDR3 length: 16 amino acids. Germline V gene sequence: CDR1 SGHNT, CDR2 YYREEE (reference sequence). CDR3 nucleotides: TGTGCCAGCAGCCCGGGACGTGCGGGGGGTTGGGAGACCCAGTACTTC. Encoded protein: CASSPGRAGGWETQYF.

The chain has TRBV6-1 and TRBJ2-2; 12 bases agree with TRBD2. The CDR3 contains 15 residues. CDR1 is MNHNS and CDR2 is SASEGT in the germline V gene. V lost 2 bases, J lost 6 bases, and 1 base stayed unmatched. The DNA of the CDR3 is TGTGCCAGCAGTGAACTAGCGGGGGGGCCCGGGGAGCTGTTTTTT. Translation: CASSELAGGPGELFF.

This sequence joins TRBV6-5 and TRBJ1-1; possible D gene TRBD1, 6 bases. This CDR3 has 14 residues. The ends were cut back, 7 bases at V and 1 base at J, with 13 bases in the middle. CDR1 is MNHEY, CDR2 SVGAGI, per germline. CDR3 nucleotide sequence: TGTGCCAGCACCACAGGGTTTCGGAACACTGAAGCTTTCTTT. This codes for CASTTGFRNTEAFF.

The chain employs TRBV6-5 and TRBJ2-5; D is perhaps TRBD2 (6 bases). There are 15 residues in the CDR3. Looked up from germline, CDR1 is MNHEY and CDR2 is SVGAGI. V gave up 0 bases and J gave up 1 base, with 9 bases separating them. The DNA of the CDR3 is TGTGCCAGCAGTTACTCAGGCGGGACCCAAGAGACCCAGTACTTC. Its translation is CASSYSGGTQETQYF.

V is TRBV4-2 and J is TRBJ1-4; D unclear. The V end lost 5 bases, the J end lost 8 bases, and 9 bases lay between the germline ends. This CDR3 spans 12 amino acids. The V gene's germline CDR1 is LGHNA and CDR2 YNFKEQ. The CDR3 nucleotides are TGTGCCAGCAGCACCCCTGGGGAAAAACTGTTTTTT. This sequence encodes CASSTPGEKLFF.

The chain joins TRBV27 to TRBJ2-7; 11 bases fit TRBD2. Germline CDR1 MNHEY, CDR2 SMNVEV (reference sequence). This CDR3 has 15 amino acids. The J segment lost 7 bases and the V segment lost 3 bases, leaving 8 bases of the junction unmatched. CDR3 in DNA: TGTGCCAGCAGTTTTAGCGGGAGGGCCGGTGGTGAGCAGTACTTC. Translation: CASSFSGRAGGEQYF.

This chain links TRBV19 with TRBJ1-1; unclear D gene. Germline V gives CDR1 LNHDA, CDR2 SQIVND (reference sequence). The V and J ends lost 6 bases and 0 bases respectively, with 11 bases between them. The CDR3 has 14 amino acids. The CDR3 loop is CASRPPTLNTEAFF. CDR3 DNA sequence: TGTGCCAGTAGGCCTCCGACCCTGAACACTGAAGCTTTCTTT. The complete variable domain, with remaining parts taken from reference TRBV19 and TRBJ1-1, reads DGGITQSPKYLFRKEGQNVTLSCEQNLNHDAMYWYRQDPGQGLRLIYYSQIVNDFQKGDIAEGYSVSREKKESFPLTVTSAQKNPTAFYLCASRPPTLNTEAFFGQGTRLTVV.

The rearrangement links TRBV28 to TRBJ2-2; 12 bases agree with TRBD2. V shed 7 bases and J 5 bases; nucleotides not matched to a gene: 14. There are 18 residues in the CDR3. Germline-derived CDR1 and CDR2 are MDHEN and SYDVKM. The CDR3 nucleotides read TGTGCCAGCACAACACTATCTTTACTAGCGGGGGGAACCGGGGAGCTGTTTTTT. This translates into CASTTLSLLAGGTGELFF.

The V call is TRBV7-9, the J call TRBJ1-1; a possible D gene is TRBD1 (6 bases). Germline CDR1 is SEHNR and CDR2 is FQNEAQ (reference sequence). V gave up 0 bases and J gave up 3 bases, with 11 bases separating them. This CDR3 is 15 amino acids long. DNA of the CDR3: TGTGCCAGCAGCTTAGCAGCGGGGGCTCACACTGAAGCTTTCTTT. This gives the protein CASSLAAGAHTEAFF.

The chain is built from TRBV20-1 and TRBJ1-3; the D is unclear. The germline V gene encodes CDR1 DFQATT and CDR2 SNEGSKA (reference sequence). There are 11 residues in the CDR3. The chain's CDR3 is CSAGYENTIYF. Written as DNA, the CDR3 is TGCAGCGCCGGGTACGAAAACACCATATATTTT.

The chain joins TRBV11-1 to TRBJ2-3; TRBD2 aligns across 7 bases. Looked up from germline, CDR1 is SGHAT and CDR2 is FQDESV (reference sequence). V dropped 5 bases and J dropped 4; count of bases not matched to a gene: 12. The CDR3 consists of 16 residues. CDR3 loop: CASSNPGGPAADTQYF. The CDR3 DNA reads TGTGCCAGCAGCAACCCGGGAGGTCCCGCGGCAGATACGCAGTATTTT.

This clone was seen a handful of times. The chain joins TRBV5-1 to TRBJ2-4; D is perhaps TRBD2 (6 bases). Trimming took off 0 bases at V and 8 bases at J, with 6 bases between the two ends. The CDR3 sequence is 12 residues long. CDR1 is SGHRS, CDR2 YFSETQ, per germline. The CDR3: CASSLAGDIQYF. The CDR3 coding sequence is TGCGCCAGCAGCTTGGCGGGGGACATTCAGTACTTC. Together with reference TRBV5-1 and TRBJ2-4, the CDR3 gives the full variable domain: KAGVTQTPRYLIKTRGQQVTLSCSPISGHRSVSWYQQTPGQGLQFLFEYFSETQRNKGNFPGRFSGRQFSNSRSEMNVSTLELGDSALYLCASSLAGDIQYFGAGTRLSVL.

V is TRBV3-1 (or the pseudogene TRBV3-2) and J is TRBJ2-7; a weak D match, TRBD2 (6 bases). Trimming took off 3 bases at V and 5 bases at J, with 20 bases between the two ends. This CDR3 comprises 16 residues. Germline V gene lookup returns CDR1 LGHDT and CDR2 YNNKEL (reference sequence). The CDR3: CASSHALGQGLHEQYF. The DNA for the CDR3 is TGTGCCAGCAGCCACGCACTCGGGCAGGGACTCCACGAGCAGTACTTC.

This chain joins TRBV20-1 and TRBJ1-5, with D hard to call. The germline gives CDR1 DFQATT, CDR2 SNEGSKA (reference sequence). This CDR3 is 16 amino acids long. V lost 3 bases, J lost 1 base, and 16 bases lay in between. The CDR3 loop reads CSASARLGLSNQPQHF. Here the CDR3 DNA reads TGCAGTGCTAGTGCCAGGCTAGGCTTAAGCAATCAGCCCCAGCATTTT.

This rearrangement joins TRBV7-2 to TRBJ2-2; TRBD2 aligns across 10 bases. The CDR3 covers 16 residues. Trimming cost V 7 bases and J 6 bases; bases outside gene matches: 11. The germline gives CDR1 SGHTA, CDR2 FQGNSA. CDR3 in amino acids: CASIHFSGRSSGELFF. In DNA, the CDR3 is TGTGCCAGCATCCATTTTAGCGGGAGGTCGTCCGGGGAGCTGTTTTTT.